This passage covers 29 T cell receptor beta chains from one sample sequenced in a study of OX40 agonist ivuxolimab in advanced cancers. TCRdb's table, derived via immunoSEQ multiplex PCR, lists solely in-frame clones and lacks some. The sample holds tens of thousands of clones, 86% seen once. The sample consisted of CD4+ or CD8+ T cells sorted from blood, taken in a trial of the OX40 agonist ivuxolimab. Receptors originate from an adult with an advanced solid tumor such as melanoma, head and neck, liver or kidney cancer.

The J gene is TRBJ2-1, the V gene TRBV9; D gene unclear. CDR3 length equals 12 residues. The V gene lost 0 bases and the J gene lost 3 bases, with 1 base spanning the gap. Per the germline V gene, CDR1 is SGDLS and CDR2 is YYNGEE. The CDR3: CASSVGYNEQFF. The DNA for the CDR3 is TGTGCCAGCAGCGTAGGCTACAATGAGCAGTTCTTC.

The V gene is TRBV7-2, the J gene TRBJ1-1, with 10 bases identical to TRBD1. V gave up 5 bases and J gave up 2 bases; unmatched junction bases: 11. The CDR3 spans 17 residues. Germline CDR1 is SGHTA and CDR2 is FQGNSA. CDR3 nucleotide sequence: TGTGCCAGCAGCCCGCCACCGGACAGGGGGGTTAACACTGAAGCTTTCTTT. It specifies CASSPPPDRGVNTEAFF. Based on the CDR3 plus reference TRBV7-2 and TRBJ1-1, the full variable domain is GAGVSQSPSNKVTEKGKDVELRCDPISGHTALYWYRQSLGQGLEFLIYFQGNSAPDKSGLPSDRFSAERTGGSVSTLTIQRTQQEDSAVYLCASSPPPDRGVNTEAFFGQGTRLTVV.

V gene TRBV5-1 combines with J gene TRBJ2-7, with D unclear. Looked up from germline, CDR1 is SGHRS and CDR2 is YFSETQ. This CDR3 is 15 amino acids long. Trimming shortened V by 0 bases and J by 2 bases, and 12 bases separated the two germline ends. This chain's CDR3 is CASSLGLHGTYEQYF. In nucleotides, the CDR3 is TGCGCCAGCAGCTTGGGGCTACATGGGACCTACGAGCAGTACTTC.

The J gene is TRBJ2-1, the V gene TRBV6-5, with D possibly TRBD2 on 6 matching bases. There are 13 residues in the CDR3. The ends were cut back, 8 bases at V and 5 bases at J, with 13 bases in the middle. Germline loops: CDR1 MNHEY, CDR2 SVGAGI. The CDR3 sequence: CASVGTFNNEQFF. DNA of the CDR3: TGTGCCAGCGTCGGGACTTTTAACAATGAGCAGTTCTTC.

The CDR3 here is CASRIGAGMAFF. In nucleotides, the CDR3 is TGTGCCAGCAGGATAGGCGCAGGGATGGCTTTCTTT. The rearrangement links TRBV28 to TRBJ1-1; a weak D match, TRBD1 (5 bases). The germline CDR1 and CDR2 sequences are MDHEN and SYDVKM. V lost 6 bases and J 11 bases, leaving 16 bases between the germline ends. This CDR3 contains 12 residues.

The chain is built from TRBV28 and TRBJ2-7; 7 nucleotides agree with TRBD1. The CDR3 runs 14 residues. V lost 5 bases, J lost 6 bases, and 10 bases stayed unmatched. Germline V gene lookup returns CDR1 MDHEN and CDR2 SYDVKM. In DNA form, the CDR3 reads TGTGCCAGCAGTCCACCGAGACAGGGACGCGAGCAGTACTTC. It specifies CASSPPRQGREQYF. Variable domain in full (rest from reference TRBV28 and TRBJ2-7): DVKVTQSSRYLVKRTGEKVFLECVQDMDHENMFWYRQDPGLGLRLIYFSYDVKMKEKGDIPEGYSVSREKKERFSLILESASTNQTSMYLCASSPPRQGREQYFGPGTRLTVT.

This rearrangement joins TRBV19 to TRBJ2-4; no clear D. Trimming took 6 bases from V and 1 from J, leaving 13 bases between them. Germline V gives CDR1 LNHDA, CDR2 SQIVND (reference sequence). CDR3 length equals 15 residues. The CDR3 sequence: CASSPGASAKNIQYF. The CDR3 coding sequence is TGTGCCAGTAGCCCCGGAGCTTCGGCCAAAAACATTCAGTACTTC.

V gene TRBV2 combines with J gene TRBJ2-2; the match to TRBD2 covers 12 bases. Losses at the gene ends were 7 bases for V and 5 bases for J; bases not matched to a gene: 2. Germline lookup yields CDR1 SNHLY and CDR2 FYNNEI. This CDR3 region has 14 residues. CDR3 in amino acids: CASTGLAGTGELFF. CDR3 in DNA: TGTGCCAGCACTGGACTAGCGGGGACCGGGGAGCTGTTTTTT. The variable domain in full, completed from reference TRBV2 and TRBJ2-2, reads EPEVTQTPSHQVTQMGQEVILRCVPISNHLYFYWYRQILGQKVEFLVSFYNNEISEKSEIFDDQFSVERPDGSNFTLKIRSTKLEDSAMYFCASTGLAGTGELFFGEGSRLTVL.

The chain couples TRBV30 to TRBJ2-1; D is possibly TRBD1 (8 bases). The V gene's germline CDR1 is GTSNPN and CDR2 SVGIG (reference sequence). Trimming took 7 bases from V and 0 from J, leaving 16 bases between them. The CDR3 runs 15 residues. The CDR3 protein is CASQGGQGSYNEQFF. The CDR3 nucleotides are TGTGCCTCACAGGGGGGGCAAGGCTCCTACAATGAGCAGTTCTTC.

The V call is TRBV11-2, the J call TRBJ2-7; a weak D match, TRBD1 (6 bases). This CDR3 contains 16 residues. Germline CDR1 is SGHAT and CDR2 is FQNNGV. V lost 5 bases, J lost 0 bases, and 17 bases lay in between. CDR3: CASSPRGAGDSYEQYF. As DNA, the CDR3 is TGTGCCAGCAGCCCCAGGGGTGCAGGGGACTCCTACGAGCAGTACTTC.

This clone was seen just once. CDR3 in DNA: TGTGCCAGCAGCTTAACGTCGTTGAACACTGAAGCTTTCTTT. Translating it yields CASSLTSLNTEAFF. The V and J genes are TRBV7-3 and TRBJ1-1; D is ambiguous. This CDR3 has 14 amino acids. Germline V gene lookup returns CDR1 SGHTA and CDR2 FQGTGA. The V gene lost 0 bases and the J gene lost 0 bases, with 5 bases spanning the gap.

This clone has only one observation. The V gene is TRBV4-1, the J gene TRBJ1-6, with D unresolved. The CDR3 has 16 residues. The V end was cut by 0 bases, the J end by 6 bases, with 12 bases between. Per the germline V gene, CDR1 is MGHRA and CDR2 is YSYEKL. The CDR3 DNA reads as TGCGCCAGCAGCCAAGAGATAACGGCCGTTAATTCACCCCTCCACTTT. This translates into CASSQEITAVNSPLHF.

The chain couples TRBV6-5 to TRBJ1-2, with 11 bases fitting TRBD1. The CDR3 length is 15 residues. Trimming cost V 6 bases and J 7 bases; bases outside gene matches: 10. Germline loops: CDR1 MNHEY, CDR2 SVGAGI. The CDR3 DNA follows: TGTGCCAGCAGGCCCCGTGGGACAGGGGGGGCTGGCTACACCTTC. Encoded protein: CASRPRGTGGAGYTF.

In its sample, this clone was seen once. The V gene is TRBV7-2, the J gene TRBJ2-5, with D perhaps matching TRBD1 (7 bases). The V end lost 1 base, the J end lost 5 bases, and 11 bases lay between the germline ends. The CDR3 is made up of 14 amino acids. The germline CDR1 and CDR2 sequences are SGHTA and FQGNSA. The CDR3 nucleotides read TGTGCCAGCAGCTTAGTCCCAGGGGGGGAGACCCAGTACTTC. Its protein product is CASSLVPGGETQYF.

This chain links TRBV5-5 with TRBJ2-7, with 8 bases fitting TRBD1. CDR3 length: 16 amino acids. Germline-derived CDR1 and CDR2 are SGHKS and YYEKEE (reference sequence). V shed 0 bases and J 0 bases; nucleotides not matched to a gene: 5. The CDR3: CASSLGQGPASYEQYF. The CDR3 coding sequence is TGTGCCAGCAGCTTGGGACAGGGGCCCGCCTCCTACGAGCAGTACTTC.

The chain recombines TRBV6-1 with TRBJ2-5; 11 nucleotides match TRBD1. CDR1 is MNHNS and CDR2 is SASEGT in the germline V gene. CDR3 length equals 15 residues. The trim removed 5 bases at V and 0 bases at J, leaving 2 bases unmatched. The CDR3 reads CASSRDRGYQETQYF. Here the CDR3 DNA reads TGTGCCAGCAGTCGGGACAGGGGGTACCAAGAGACCCAGTACTTC.

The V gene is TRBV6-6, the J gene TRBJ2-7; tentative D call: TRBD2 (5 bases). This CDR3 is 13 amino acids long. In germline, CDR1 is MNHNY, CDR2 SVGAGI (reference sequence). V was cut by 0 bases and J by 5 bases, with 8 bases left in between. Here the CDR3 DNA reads TGTGCCAGCAGTTACTCGGACTTTAACGAGCAGTACTTC. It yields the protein CASSYSDFNEQYF.

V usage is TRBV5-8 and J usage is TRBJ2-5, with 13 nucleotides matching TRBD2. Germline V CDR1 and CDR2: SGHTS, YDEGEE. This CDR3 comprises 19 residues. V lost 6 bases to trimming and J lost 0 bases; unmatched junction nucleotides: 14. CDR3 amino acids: CASIPSGTSGTRYQETQYF. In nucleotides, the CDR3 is TGTGCCAGCATCCCCAGCGGGACTAGCGGGACTAGGTACCAAGAGACCCAGTACTTC.

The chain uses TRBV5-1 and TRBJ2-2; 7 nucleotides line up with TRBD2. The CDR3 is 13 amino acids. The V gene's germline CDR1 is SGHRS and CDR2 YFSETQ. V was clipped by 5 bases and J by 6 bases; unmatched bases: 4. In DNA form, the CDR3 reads TGCGCCAGCAGTCTGCGGGAGTCCGGGGAGCTGTTTTTT. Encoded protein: CASSLRESGELFF.

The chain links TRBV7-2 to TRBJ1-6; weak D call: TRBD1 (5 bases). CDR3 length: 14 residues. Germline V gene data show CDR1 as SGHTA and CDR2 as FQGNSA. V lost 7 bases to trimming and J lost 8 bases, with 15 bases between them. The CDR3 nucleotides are TGTGCCAGCACCCAGAGTGGGGCTTATTCACCCCTCCACTTT. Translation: CASTQSGAYSPLHF.

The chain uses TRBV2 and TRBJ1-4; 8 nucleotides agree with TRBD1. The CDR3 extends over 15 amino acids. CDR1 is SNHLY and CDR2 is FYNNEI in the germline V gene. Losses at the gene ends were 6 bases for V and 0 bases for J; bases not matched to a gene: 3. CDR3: CASRDRGATNEKLFF. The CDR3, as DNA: TGTGCCAGCAGAGACAGGGGCGCAACTAATGAAAAACTGTTTTTT.

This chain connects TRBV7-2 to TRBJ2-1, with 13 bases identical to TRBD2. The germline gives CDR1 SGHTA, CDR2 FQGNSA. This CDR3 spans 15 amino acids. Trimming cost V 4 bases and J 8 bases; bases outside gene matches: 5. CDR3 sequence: CASSSGLAGMDEQFF. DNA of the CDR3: TGTGCCAGCAGCTCGGGACTAGCGGGAATGGATGAGCAGTTCTTC.

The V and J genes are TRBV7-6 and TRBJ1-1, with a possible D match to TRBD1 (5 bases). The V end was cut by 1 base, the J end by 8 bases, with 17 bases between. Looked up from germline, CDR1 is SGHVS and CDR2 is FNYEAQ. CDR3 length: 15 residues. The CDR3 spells CASSLGVIGAGEAFF. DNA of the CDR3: TGTGCCAGCAGCTTAGGGGTGATAGGGGCAGGGGAAGCTTTCTTT.

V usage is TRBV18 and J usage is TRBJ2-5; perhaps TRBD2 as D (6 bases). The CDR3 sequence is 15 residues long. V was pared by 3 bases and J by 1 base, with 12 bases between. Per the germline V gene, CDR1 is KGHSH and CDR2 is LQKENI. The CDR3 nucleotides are TGTGCCAGCTCACCCACCGCGGGGTTCCAAGAGACCCAGTACTTC. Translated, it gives CASSPTAGFQETQYF.

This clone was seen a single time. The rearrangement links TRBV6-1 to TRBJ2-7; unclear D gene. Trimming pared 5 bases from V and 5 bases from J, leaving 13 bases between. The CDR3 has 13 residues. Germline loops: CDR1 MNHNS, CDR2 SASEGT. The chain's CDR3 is CASSSPVVNEQYF. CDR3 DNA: TGTGCCAGCAGTTCCCCTGTGGTGAACGAGCAGTACTTC.

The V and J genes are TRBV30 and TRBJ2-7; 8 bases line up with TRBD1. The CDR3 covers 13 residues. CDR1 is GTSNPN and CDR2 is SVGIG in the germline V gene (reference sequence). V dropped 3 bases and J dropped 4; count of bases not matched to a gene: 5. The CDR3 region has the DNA TGTGCCTGGAGAGGCAGGGGGCGGTACGAGCAGTACTTC. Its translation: CAWRGRGRYEQYF.

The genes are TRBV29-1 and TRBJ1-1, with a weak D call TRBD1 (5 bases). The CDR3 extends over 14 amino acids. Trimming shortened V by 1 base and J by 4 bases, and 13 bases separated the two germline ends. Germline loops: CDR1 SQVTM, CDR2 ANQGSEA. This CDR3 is CSVEGPGMFTEAFF. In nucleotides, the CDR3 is TGCAGCGTTGAAGGCCCAGGGATGTTCACTGAAGCTTTCTTT.

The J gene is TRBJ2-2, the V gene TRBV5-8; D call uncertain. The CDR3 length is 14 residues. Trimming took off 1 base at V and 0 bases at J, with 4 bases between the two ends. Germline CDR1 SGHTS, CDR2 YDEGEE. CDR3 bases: TGTGCCAGCAGCTTGCAGCCGAACACCGGGGAGCTGTTTTTT. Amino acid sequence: CASSLQPNTGELFF. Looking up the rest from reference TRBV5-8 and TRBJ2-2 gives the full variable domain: EAGVTQSPTHLIKTRGQQATLRCSPISGHTSVYWYQQALGLGLQFLLWYDEGEERNRGNFPPRFSGRQFPNYSSELNVNALELEDSALYLCASSLQPNTGELFFGEGSRLTVL.

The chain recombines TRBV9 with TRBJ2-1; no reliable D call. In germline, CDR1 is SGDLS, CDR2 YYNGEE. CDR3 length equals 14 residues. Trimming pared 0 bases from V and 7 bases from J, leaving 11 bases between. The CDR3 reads CASSVGVVGNEQFF. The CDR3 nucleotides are TGTGCCAGCAGCGTAGGCGTCGTTGGGAATGAGCAGTTCTTC. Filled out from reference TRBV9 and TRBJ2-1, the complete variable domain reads DSGVTQTPKHLITATGQRVTLRCSPRSGDLSVYWYQQSLDQGLQFLIQYYNGEERAKGNILERFSAQQFPDLHSELNLSSLELGDSALYFCASSVGVVGNEQFFGPGTRLTVL.